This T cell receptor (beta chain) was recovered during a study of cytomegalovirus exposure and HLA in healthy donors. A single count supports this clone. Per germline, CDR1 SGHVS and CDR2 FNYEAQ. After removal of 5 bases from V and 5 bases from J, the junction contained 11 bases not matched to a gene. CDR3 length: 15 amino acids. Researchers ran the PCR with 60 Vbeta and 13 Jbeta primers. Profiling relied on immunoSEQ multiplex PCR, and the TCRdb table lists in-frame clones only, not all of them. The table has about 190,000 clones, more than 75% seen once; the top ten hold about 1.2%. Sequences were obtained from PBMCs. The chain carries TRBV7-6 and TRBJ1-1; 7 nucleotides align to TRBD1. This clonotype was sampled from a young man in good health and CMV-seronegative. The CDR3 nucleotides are TGTGCCAGCAGCGTAGGGGGCTCGGCGGGGACTGAAGCTTTCTTT. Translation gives CASSVGGSAGTEAFF.